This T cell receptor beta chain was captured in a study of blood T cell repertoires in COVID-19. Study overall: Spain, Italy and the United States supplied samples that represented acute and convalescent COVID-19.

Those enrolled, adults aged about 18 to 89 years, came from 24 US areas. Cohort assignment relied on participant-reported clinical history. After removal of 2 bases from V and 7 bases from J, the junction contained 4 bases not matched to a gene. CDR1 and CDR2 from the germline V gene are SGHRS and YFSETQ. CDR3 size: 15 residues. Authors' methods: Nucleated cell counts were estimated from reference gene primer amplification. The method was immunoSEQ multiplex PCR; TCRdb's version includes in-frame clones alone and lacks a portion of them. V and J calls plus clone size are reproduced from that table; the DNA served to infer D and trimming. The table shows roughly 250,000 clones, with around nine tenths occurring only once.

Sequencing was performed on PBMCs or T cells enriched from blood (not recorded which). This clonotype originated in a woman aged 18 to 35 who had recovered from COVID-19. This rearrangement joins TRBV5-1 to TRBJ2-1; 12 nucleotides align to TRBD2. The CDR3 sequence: CASSFSSGGANEQFF. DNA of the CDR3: TGCGCCAGCAGCTTTTCTAGCGGGGGGGCTAATGAGCAGTTCTTC. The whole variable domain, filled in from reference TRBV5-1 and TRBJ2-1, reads KAGVTQTPRYLIKTRGQQVTLSCSPISGHRSVSWYQQTPGQGLQFLFEYFSETQRNKGNFPGRFSGRQFSNSRSEMNVSTLELGDSALYLCASSFSSGGANEQFFGPGTRLTVL.